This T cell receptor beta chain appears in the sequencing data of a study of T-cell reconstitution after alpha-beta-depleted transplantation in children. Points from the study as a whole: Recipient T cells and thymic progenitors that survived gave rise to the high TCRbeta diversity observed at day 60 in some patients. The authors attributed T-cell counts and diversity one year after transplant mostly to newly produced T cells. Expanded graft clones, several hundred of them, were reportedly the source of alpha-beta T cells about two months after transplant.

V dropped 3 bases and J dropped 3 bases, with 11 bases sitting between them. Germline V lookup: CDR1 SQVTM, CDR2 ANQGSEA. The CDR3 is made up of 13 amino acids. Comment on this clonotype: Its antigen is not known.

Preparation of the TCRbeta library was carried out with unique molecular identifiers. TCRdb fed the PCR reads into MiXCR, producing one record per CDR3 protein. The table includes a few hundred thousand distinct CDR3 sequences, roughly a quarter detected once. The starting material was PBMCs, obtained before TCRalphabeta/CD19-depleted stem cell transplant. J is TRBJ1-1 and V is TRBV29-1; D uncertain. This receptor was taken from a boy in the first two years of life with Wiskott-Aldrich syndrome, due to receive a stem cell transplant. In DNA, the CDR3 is TGCAGCGTTGATAGTAATCAGTACACTGAAGCTTTCTTT. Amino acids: CSVDSNQYTEAFF.